This note documents a single T cell receptor (beta chain) sequence. The CDR3 covers 13 residues. Germline assignment: CDR1 LGHDT and CDR2 YNNKEL (reference sequence). Deletions cut 2 bases from V and 1 base from J, with 5 bases between. This sample is part of a study of blood T cell repertoires in COVID-19. Here immunoSEQ multiplex PCR was the method, and the copy in TCRdb shows in-frame clones only, minus some. The sample includes 85,000 to 130,000 clones, around 80% seen only once; the top ten take 11% to 15%. The chain recombines TRBV3-1 (or the pseudogene TRBV3-2) with TRBJ2-5; D unresolved. The sample consisted of peripheral blood. This TCR was recovered from a woman aged 60-75 years with acute or convalescent COVID-19. The CDR3 sequence: CASSQRGQETQYF. The CDR3 nucleotides are TGTGCCAGCAGCCAACGCGGCCAAGAGACCCAGTACTTC.